The clone carrying this T cell receptor beta chain has only a few counts. Its target is unknown. Trimming cost V 1 base and J 5 bases; bases outside gene matches: 5. The CDR3 consists of 15 residues. Germline CDR1 is SGHRS and CDR2 is YFSETQ. It was with 60 Vbeta and 13 Jbeta primers that the PCR ran. Libraries were prepared by immunoSEQ multiplex PCR; TCRdb keeps only in-frame clonotypes and omits some of them. Among 90,000 or so clones listed, 70% to 75% were seen once. This record comes from a study of cytomegalovirus exposure and HLA in healthy donors. It was healthy bone marrow donors who served as donors. Study results and limitations: There were some 150 TCR beta chains listed as cytomegalovirus-associated.

The chain recombines TRBV5-1 with TRBJ2-3; the match to TRBD1 covers 9 bases. This receptor was taken from a woman between 18 and 29 years old in good health and CMV-seropositive. Sample: PBMCs. This CDR3 is CASSLRGTGKDTQYF. The CDR3 DNA reads as TGCGCCAGCAGCTTGAGAGGGACAGGGAAAGATACGCAGTATTTT. The complete variable domain, with remaining parts taken from reference TRBV5-1 and TRBJ2-3, reads KAGVTQTPRYLIKTRGQQVTLSCSPISGHRSVSWYQQTPGQGLQFLFEYFSETQRNKGNFPGRFSGRQFSNSRSEMNVSTLELGDSALYLCASSLRGTGKDTQYFGPGTRLTVL.